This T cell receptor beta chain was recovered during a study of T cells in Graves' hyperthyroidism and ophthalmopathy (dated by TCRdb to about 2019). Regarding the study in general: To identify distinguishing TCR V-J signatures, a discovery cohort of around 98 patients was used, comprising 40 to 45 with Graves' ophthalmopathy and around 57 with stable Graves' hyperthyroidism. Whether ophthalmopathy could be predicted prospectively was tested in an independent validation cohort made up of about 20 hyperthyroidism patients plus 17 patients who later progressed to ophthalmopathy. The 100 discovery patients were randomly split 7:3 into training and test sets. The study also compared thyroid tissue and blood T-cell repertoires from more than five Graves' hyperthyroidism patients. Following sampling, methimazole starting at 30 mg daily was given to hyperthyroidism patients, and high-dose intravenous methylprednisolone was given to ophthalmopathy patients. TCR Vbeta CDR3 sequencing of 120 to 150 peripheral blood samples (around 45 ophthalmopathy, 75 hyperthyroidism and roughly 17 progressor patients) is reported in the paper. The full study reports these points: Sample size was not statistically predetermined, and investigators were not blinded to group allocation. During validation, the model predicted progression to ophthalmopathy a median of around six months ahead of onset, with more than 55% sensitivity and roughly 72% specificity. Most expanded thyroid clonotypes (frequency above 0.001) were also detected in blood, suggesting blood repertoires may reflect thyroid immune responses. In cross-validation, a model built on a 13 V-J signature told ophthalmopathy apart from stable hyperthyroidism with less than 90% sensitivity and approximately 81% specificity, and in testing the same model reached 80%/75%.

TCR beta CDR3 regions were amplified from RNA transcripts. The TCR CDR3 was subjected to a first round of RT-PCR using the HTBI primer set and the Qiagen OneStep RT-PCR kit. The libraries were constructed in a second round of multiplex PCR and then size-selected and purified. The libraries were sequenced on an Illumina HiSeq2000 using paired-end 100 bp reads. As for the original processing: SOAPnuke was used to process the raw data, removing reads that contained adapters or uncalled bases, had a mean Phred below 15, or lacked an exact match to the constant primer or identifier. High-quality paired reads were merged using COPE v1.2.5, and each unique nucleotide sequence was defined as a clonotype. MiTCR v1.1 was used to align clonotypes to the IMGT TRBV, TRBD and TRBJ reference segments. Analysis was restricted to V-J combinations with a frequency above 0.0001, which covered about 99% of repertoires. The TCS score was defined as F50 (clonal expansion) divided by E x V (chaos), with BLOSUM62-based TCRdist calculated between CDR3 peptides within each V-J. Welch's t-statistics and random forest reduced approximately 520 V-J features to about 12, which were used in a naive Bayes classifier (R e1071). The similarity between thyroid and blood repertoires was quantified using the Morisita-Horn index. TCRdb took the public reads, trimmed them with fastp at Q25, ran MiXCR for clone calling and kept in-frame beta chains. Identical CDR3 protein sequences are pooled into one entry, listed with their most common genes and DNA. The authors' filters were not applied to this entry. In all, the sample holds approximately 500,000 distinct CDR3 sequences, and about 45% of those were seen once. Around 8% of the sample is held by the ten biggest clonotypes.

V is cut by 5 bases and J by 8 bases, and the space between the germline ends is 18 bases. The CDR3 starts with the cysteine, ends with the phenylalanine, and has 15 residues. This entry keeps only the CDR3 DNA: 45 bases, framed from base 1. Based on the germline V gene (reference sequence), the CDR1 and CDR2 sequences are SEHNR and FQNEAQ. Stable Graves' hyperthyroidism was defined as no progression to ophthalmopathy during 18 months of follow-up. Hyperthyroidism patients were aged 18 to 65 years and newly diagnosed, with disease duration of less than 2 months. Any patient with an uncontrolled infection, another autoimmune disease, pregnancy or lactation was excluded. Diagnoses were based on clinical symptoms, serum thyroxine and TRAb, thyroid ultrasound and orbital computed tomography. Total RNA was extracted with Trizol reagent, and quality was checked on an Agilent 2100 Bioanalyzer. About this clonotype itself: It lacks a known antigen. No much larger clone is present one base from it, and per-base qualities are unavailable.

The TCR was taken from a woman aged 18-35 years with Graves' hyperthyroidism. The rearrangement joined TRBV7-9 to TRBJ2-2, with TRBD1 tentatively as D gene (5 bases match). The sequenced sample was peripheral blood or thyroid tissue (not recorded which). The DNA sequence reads TGTGCCAGCAGCCACAGTACTGGGGCTTCTGGGGAGCTGTTTTTT. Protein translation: CASSHSTGASGELFF.